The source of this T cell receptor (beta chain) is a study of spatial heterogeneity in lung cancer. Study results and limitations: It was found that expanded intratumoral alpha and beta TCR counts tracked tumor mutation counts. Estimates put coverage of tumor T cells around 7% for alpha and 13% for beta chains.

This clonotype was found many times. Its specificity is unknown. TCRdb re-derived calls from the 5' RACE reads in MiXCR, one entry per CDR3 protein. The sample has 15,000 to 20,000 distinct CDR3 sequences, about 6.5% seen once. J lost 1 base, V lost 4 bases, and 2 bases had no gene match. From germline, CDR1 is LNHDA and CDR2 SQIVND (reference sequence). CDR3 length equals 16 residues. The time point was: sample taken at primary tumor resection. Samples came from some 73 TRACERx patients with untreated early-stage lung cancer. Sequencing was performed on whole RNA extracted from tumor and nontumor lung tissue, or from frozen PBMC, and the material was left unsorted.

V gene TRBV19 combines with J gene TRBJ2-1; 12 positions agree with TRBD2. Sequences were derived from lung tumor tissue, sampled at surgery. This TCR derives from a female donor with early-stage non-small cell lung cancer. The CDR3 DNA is TGTGCCAGTAGTAGGACTAGCGGGACGTCCTACAATGAGCAGTTCTTC. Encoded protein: CASSRTSGTSYNEQFF. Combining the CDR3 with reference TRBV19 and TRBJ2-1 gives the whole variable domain DGGITQSPKYLFRKEGQNVTLSCEQNLNHDAMYWYRQDPGQGLRLIYYSQIVNDFQKGDIAEGYSVSREKKESFPLTVTSAQKNPTAFYLCASSRTSGTSYNEQFFGPGTRLTVL.